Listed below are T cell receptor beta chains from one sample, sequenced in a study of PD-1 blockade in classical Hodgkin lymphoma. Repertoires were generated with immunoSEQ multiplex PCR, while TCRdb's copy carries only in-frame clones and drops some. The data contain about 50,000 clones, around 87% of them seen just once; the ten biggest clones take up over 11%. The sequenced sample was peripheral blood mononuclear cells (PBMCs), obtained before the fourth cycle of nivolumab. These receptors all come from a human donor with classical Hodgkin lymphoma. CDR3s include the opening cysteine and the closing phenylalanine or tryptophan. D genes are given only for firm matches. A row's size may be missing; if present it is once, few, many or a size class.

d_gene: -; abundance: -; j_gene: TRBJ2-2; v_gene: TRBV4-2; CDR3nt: TGTGCCAGCAGCCCCGGGGCCTCAGGGTTAGACGGGGAGCTGTTTTTT; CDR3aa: CASSPGASGLDGELFF
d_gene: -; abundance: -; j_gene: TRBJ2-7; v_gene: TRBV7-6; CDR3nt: TGTGCCAGCAGCTTAAAGGTTCTGGGCTACGAGCAGTACTTC; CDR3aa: CASSLKVLGYEQYF
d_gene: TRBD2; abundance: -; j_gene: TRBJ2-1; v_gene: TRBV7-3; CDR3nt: TGTGCCAGTACCCTAGCGGGAGGCCACAATGAGCAGTTCTTC; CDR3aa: CASTLAGGHNEQFF
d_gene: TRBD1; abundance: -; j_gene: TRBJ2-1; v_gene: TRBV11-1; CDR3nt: TGTGCCAGCAGCTTAAGTCTAGGACAGGGTCCACACAATGAGCAGTTCTTC; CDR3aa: CASSLSLGQGPHNEQFF
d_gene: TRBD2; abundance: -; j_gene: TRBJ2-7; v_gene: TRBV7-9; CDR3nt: TGTGCCAGCAGCGCCTCCCCCGGGACTAGGGGACACGAGCAGTACTTC; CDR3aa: CASSASPGTRGHEQYF
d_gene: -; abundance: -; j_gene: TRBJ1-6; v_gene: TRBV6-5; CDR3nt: TGTGCCAGCAGTCCTGGTCTAAATTCACCCCTCCACTTT; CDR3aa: CASSPGLNSPLHF
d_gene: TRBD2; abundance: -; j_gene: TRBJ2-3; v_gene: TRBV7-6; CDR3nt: TGTGCCAGCAGCTTATCTAGCGGGAGAATCACAGATACGCAGTATTTT; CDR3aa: CASSLSSGRITDTQYF
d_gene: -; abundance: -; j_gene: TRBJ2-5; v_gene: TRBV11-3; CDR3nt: TGTGCCAGCAGCTTATTGGCGTTCGTAACCCAGTACTTC; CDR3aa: CASSLLAFVTQYF
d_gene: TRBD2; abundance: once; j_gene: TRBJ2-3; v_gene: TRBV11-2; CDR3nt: TGTGCCAGCAGTAGCGGGATTACAGATACGCAGTATTTT; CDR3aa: CASSSGITDTQYF
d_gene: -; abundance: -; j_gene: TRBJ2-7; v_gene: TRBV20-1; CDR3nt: TGCAGTGCTAGAGACGTCTACGAGCAGTACTTC; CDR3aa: CSARDVYEQYF
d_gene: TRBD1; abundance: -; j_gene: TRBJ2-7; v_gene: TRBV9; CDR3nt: TGTGCCAGCAGCGTTGAGACAGGGATTCTCTACGAGCAGTACTTC; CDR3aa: CASSVETGILYEQYF
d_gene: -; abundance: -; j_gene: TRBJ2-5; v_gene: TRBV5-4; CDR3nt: TGTGCCAGCAGCCGGACATACCTCCAAGAGACCCAGTACTTC; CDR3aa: CASSRTYLQETQYF
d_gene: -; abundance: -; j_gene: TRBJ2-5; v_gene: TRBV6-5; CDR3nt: TGTGCCAGCAGTTACCGTCGGGCCCGGGAGACCCAGTACTTC; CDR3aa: CASSYRRARETQYF
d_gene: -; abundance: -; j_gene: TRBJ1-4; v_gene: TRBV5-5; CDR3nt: TGTGCCAGCAGCCCCCCTGGACAGCTTAAAGATGAAAAACTGTTTTTT; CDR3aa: CASSPPGQLKDEKLFF
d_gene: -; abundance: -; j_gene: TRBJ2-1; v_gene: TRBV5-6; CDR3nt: TGTGCCAGCAGCCTTTTACTAGCCCCTTCCTACAATGAGCAGTTCTTC; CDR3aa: CASSLLLAPSYNEQFF
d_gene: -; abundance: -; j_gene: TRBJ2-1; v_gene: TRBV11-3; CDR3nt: TGTGCCAGCAGCCACACAGGACATGAGCAGTTCTTC; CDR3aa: CASSHTGHEQFF
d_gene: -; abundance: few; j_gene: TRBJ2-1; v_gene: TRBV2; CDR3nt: TGTGCCAGCGGAAGGAATGAGCAGTTCTTC; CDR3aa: CASGRNEQFF
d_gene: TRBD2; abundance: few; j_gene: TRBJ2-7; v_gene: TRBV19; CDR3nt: TGTGCCAGTAGTGAGGGACTAGCGGGACTCACCTACGAGCAGTACTTC; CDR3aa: CASSEGLAGLTYEQYF
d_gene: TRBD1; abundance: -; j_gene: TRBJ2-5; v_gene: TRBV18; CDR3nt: TGTGCCAGCTCACCTACAGGGGGCCCTGAGACCCAGTACTTC; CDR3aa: CASSPTGGPETQYF
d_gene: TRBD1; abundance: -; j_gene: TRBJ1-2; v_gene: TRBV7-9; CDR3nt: TGTGCCAGCAGCAAGGGACAGATCGGTGGCTACACCTTC; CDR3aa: CASSKGQIGGYTF
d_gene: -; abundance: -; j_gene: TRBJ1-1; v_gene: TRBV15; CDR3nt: TGTGCCACCAGCAGTGGGGGCACTGAAGCTTTCTTT; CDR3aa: CATSSGGTEAFF
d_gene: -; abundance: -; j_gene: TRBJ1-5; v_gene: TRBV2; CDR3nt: TGTGCCAGCAGTGAAGCGTGGGGTCTTGGAGCCCCTCAGCCCCAGCATTTT; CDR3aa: CASSEAWGLGAPQPQHF
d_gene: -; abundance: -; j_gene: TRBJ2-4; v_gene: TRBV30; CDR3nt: TGTGCCTGGAGTACCCTCGGGGGTCTGCCTTCAAACATTCAGTACTTC; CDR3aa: CAWSTLGGLPSNIQYF
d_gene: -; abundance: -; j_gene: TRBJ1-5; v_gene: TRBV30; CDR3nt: TGTGCCTGGAGTGTGGACAGCTATAGCAATCAGCCCCAGCATTTT; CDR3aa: CAWSVDSYSNQPQHF
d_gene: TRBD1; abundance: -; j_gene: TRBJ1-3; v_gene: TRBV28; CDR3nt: TGTGCCAGCAGTTGGGGACAGGGGGGCTCTGGAAACACCATATATTTT; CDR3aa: CASSWGQGGSGNTIYF
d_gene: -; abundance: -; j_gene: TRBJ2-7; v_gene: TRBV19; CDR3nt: TGTGCCAGTAGTATAGGCCCAGGAACCTACGAGCAGTACTTC; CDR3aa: CASSIGPGTYEQYF
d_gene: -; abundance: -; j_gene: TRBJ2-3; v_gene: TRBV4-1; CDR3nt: TGCGCCAGCAGCCAAGTGGGTACAGATACGCAGTATTTT; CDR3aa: CASSQVGTDTQYF
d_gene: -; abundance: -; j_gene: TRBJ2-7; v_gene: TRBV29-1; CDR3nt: TGCAGTTTTTATGATTACTCCTACGAGCAGTACTTC; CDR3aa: CSFYDYSYEQYF
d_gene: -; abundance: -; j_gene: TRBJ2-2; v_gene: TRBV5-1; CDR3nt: TGCGCCAGCAGCCCCGACACGAACACCGGGGAGCTGTTTTTT; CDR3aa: CASSPDTNTGELFF
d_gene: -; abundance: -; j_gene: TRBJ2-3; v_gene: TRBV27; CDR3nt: TGTGCCAGCAGTTTCCGCCTAGCGTACCCCCCCGATACGCAGTATTTT; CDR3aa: CASSFRLAYPPDTQYF
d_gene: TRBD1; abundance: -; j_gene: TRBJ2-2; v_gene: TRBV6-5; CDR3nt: TGTGCCAGCAGCCGTACAGGGGGCAGGGGCGGGGAGCTGTTTTTT; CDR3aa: CASSRTGGRGGELFF
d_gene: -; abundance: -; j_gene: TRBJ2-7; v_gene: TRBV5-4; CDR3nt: TGTGCCAGCAGCTTGGGGACCCAAACCTACGAGCAGTACTTC; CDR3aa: CASSLGTQTYEQYF
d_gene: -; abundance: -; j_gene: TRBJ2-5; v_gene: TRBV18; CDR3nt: TGTGCCAGCTCACCACTGGGGAGAGGGGGTGGTGAAGAGACCCAGTACTTC; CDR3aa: CASSPLGRGGGEETQYF
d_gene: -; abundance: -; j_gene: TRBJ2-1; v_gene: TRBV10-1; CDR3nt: TGCGCCAGCAGTGAAGTTGCGGGGCAGGCCGGTCCCTACAATGAGCAGTTCTTC; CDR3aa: CASSEVAGQAGPYNEQFF
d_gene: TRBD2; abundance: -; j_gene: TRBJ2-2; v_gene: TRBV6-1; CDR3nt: TGTGCCAGCAGGAGGACTAGCGGGAACACCGGGGAGCTGTTTTTT; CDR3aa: CASRRTSGNTGELFF
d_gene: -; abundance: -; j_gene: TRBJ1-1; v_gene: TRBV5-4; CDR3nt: TGTGCCAGCAGCCAACATATGAACACTGAAGCTTTCTTT; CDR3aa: CASSQHMNTEAFF
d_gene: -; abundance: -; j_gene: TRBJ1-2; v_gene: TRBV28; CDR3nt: TGTGCCAGCAGTCCATCCGGACGGACAGCTAACTATGGCTACACCTTC; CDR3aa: CASSPSGRTANYGYTF
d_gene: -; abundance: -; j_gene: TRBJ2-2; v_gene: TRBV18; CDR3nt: TGTGCCAGCTCACCACAGGATATCTCCGGGGAGCTGTTTTTT; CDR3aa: CASSPQDISGELFF
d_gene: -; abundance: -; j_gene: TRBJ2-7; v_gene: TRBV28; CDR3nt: TGTGCCAGCAATTCTGATCGGAGTTTACCGTACTTC; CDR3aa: CASNSDRSLPYF
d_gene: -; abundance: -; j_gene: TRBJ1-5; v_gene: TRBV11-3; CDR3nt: TGTGCCAGCAGCTTAACCAGGGATCAGCCCCAGCATTTT; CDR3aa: CASSLTRDQPQHF
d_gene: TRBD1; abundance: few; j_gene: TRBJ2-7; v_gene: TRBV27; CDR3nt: TGTGCCAGCAGTTTAGATACAGGGGGTCGGTACGAGCAGTACTTC; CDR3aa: CASSLDTGGRYEQYF
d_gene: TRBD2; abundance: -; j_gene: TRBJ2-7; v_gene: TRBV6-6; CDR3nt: TGTGCCACCATTATAGCGGGAGAAGGTGAGCAGTACTTC; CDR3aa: CATIIAGEGEQYF